This T cell receptor beta chain was obtained from a study of shared clonotypes between healthy human individuals. As to this clone: Its antigen is undetermined.

Germline V gene sequence: CDR1 SGHRS, CDR2 YFSETQ. V dropped 5 bases and J dropped 0; count of bases not matched to a gene: 10. The CDR3 covers 19 residues. It was at deep level that the assay was run. The table came from immunoSEQ multiplex PCR; TCRdb's copy has only in-frame clones and leaves some out. The data hold roughly 1 million clones, with about 75% observed a single time. Study results and limitations: Apart from blood, nothing was sampled; tissue repertoires likely differ. Clonotypes shared by all four donors outscored non-shared clonotypes in generation probability. A small donor pool kept down the genetic and exposure-history diversity that was represented.

The source of this sequence is a man aged 18 to 30 in good health. The chain uses TRBV5-1 and TRBJ2-1; 14 positions match TRBD2. The sample consisted of memory CD4+ T cells sorted from blood. Subset indicated: CD45RA-negative fraction. CDR3 in DNA: TGCGCCAGCAGTTCTACGACTAGCGGGGGGGCAAGCTCCTACAATGAGCAGTTCTTC. Translating it yields CASSSTTSGGASSYNEQFF. Full variable domain (missing parts from reference TRBV5-1 and TRBJ2-1): KAGVTQTPRYLIKTRGQQVTLSCSPISGHRSVSWYQQTPGQGLQFLFEYFSETQRNKGNFPGRFSGRQFSNSRSEMNVSTLELGDSALYLCASSSTTSGGASSYNEQFFGPGTRLTVL.